The 9 T cell receptor beta chains given below trace back to one sample, sequenced in a study of molecular identifiers for immune sequencing clone quantification. TCRdb reprocessed the PCR reads with MiXCR, giving one entry per CDR3 protein. The table includes 88,000 or so distinct CDR3 sequences, around 23% detected once. The sequenced sample was naive CD8+ T cells from blood, with Jurkat cell RNA spiked in. The subset here: FACS-sorted CD8+CD4-CCR7+CD45RA+ naive T cells. These receptors were collected from a human donor in good health. Some libraries in this study had Jurkat cell RNA spiked in.

The genes are TRBV29-1 and TRBJ2-1; possibly TRBD2 for D (5 bases). In germline, CDR1 is SQVTM, CDR2 ANQGSEA. Trimming removed 7 bases at V and 8 bases at J, with 12 bases between. This CDR3 is 11 amino acids long. The CDR3 DNA sequence: TGCAGCGCTGAGGACTTGGATGAGCAGTTCTTC. This sequence encodes CSAEDLDEQFF.

This clonotype appeared many times. This chain uses TRBV7-9 with TRBJ1-1; TRBD1 is a possible D gene (5 bases). There are 14 residues in the CDR3. Trimming stripped 0 bases from V and 5 bases from J, with 10 bases between. Germline V lookup: CDR1 SEHNR, CDR2 FQNEAQ (reference sequence). CDR3 nucleotides: TGTGCCAGCAGCTTAGCAGGGGTCGGGACTGAAGCTTTCTTT. This encodes CASSLAGVGTEAFF. Combining the CDR3 with reference TRBV7-9 and TRBJ1-1 gives the whole variable domain DTGVSQNPRHKITKRGQNVTFRCDPISEHNRLYWYRQTLGQGPEFLTYFQNEAQLEKSRLLSDRFSAERPKGSFSTLEIQRTEQGDSAMYLCASSLAGVGTEAFFGQGTRLTVV.

The chain is built from TRBV12-3 or TRBV12-4 and TRBJ1-1; tentatively, D is TRBD1 (6 bases). Deletions cut 1 base from V and 2 bases from J, with 11 bases between. This CDR3 is 15 amino acids long. The CDR3 DNA follows: TGTGCCAGCAGTTTAGTCGGCAGGGGTAACACTGAAGCTTTCTTT. This sequence encodes CASSLVGRGNTEAFF.

This clonotype came up many times. The chain recombines TRBV9 with TRBJ2-7; tentatively, D is TRBD1 (6 bases). Germline CDR1 reads SGDLS; CDR2 reads YYNGEE. CDR3 length: 15 amino acids. Trimming took off 1 base at V and 0 bases at J, with 11 bases between the two ends. The DNA for the CDR3 is TGTGCCAGCAGCGTAAACGGACAGAACTCCTACGAGCAGTACTTC. It yields the protein CASSVNGQNSYEQYF.

This clonotype was recorded many times. The chain links TRBV6-6 to TRBJ1-4, with 7 bases matching TRBD1. The V gene end was trimmed by 6 bases and the J gene end by 8 bases; junction bases not matched to a gene: 12. Germline assignment: CDR1 MNHNY and CDR2 SVGAGI (reference sequence). The CDR3 covers 15 residues. This chain's CDR3 is CASSLETGTREKLFF. The CDR3 bases are TGTGCCAGCAGCCTTGAGACAGGGACACGCGAAAAACTGTTTTTT.

Concerning this clonotype itself: A read error may explain this, as a much larger clone is one base away. The chain employs TRBV6-2 or TRBV6-3 and TRBJ2-7; the D call may be TRBD1 or TRBD2 (5 bases each). The CDR3 extends over 15 amino acids. Germline V lookup: CDR1 MNHEY, CDR2 SVGEGT. V dropped 8 bases and J dropped 3 bases, with 20 bases sitting between them. CDR3 nucleotide sequence: TGTGCCAGCGGCCCGGGACCCCGGGGCGGCTACGAGCAGTACTTC. Its protein is CASGPGPRGGYEQYF.

Many counts were recorded for this clonotype. CDR3 protein: CASSEAETGFFRQPQHF. In DNA, the CDR3 is TGTGCCAGCAGTGAAGCAGAGACAGGATTCTTTAGACAGCCCCAGCATTTT. The chain carries TRBV6-1 and TRBJ1-5; TRBD1 is a possible D gene (6 bases). Trimming removed 0 bases from V and 7 bases from J, with 19 bases in between. The germline V gene has CDR1 MNHNS and CDR2 SASEGT. The CDR3 is 17 amino acids.

This clonotype was recorded at least ten times. The V call is TRBV6-2 or TRBV6-3, the J call TRBJ2-1; 10 positions agree with TRBD2. CDR3 length equals 14 residues. With V trimmed by 6 bases and J by 3 bases, 2 bases remained unmatched. Germline assignment: CDR1 MNHEY and CDR2 SVGEGT. The CDR3: CASRLAGGYNEQFF. As DNA, the CDR3 is TGTGCCAGCAGGTTAGCGGGGGGCTACAATGAGCAGTTCTTC.

This clonotype was seen many times. The chain has TRBV30 and TRBJ2-1; the match to TRBD2 covers 9 bases. The CDR3 is 14 residues long. Germline V CDR1 and CDR2: GTSNPN, SVGIG (reference sequence). With 2 bases clipped from V and 8 bases from J, the junction kept 7 bases outside the gene matches. CDR3 sequence (DNA): TGTGCCTGGAGTCCCGGACTAGCGACCGATGAGCAGTTCTTC. It codes for CAWSPGLATDEQFF.